This T cell receptor beta chain came from a study of T cells in Graves' hyperthyroidism and ophthalmopathy. V gave up 5 bases and J gave up 2 bases, with 12 bases separating them. There are 15 residues in the CDR3. Per germline, CDR1 SGHAT and CDR2 FQNNGV. Authors of the study amplified TCR beta CDR3 regions from RNA transcripts. RT-PCR in the first round (using the HTBI primer set) targeted the TCR CDR3. TCRdb reanalysed the multiplex PCR reads using MiXCR and keeps one entry per CDR3 protein. The data contain roughly 510,000 distinct CDR3 sequences, 46% of them seen just once; the ten biggest clones take up about two fifths.

The source of this sequence is an adult woman with Graves' disease, either hyperthyroidism or ophthalmopathy (not recorded which). The chain employs TRBV11-2 and TRBJ2-2; TRBD2 is a possible D gene (6 bases). The specimen was peripheral blood or thyroid tissue (not recorded which). CDR3 amino acids: CASSHDTSNTGELFF. CDR3 nucleotide sequence: TGTGCCAGCAGCCACGATACTAGCAACACCGGGGAGCTGTTTTTT. The entire variable domain, with the rest obtained from reference TRBV11-2 and TRBJ2-2, is as follows: EAGVAQSPRYKIIEKRQSVAFWCNPISGHATLYWYQQILGQGPKLLIQFQNNGVVDDSQLPKDRFSAERLKGVDSTLKIQPAKLEDSAVYLCASSHDTSNTGELFFGEGSRLTVL.